This note documents a single TCR beta chain sequence. Its specificity is not known. This entry comes from a study of Siglec-9 on CD8 T cells in melanoma. Overall study results and limits: An effector memory CD8+ T-cell subset seemingly accumulating in melanoma was reportedly marked and regulated by Siglec-9.

The germline V gene has CDR1 MDHEN and CDR2 SYDVKM. The ends were cut back, 2 bases at V and 0 bases at J, with 14 bases in the middle. CDR3 size: 17 residues. TCRdb's table, derived via immunoSEQ multiplex PCR, lists solely in-frame clones and lacks some. The data show about 36,000 clones, with about 80% seen just once and under 2% held by the top ten. Sequencing used Siglec-9- CD8+ T cells sorted from blood. The clonotype originates from a human donor in good health. The chain uses TRBV28 and TRBJ1-3; no clear D. CDR3: CASSLTVNRVSGNTIYF. DNA for the CDR3: TGTGCCAGCAGTTTAACGGTCAACAGAGTCTCTGGAAACACCATATATTTT.